This TCR beta chain was identified during a study of shared clonotypes between healthy human individuals. Overall study context: Each donor contributed plates that comprised three CD4 naive, three CD4 memory, two CD8 naive and one CD8 memory. Study results and limitations: Clonotype sharing among the donors was expected to vary with sequencing depth. A few donors had 4% to 5% of their naive CD4 clonotypes in common.

Naive CD8 cells lacked CD45RO and underwent positive selection for CCR7, leaving out terminally differentiated effector memory CD45RA+ cells. The CDR3 runs 18 residues. Trimming took off 1 base at V and 3 bases at J, with 21 bases between the two ends. Looked up from germline, CDR1 is WSHSY and CDR2 is SAAADI. Comments on this clone: Antigen specificity is unknown.

The protocol was immunoSEQ multiplex PCR, while the TCRdb copy is restricted to in-frame clones and leaves out a portion. This sample has fewer than 1 million clones; about 96% occur once, and the top ten carry about 0.25%. The sequence derives from a man aged 30-40 years in good health. The chain is built from TRBV10-2 and TRBJ2-5; D may correspond to TRBD1 or TRBD2 (5 bases each). The sample was naive CD8+ T cells sorted from blood. This CDR3 reads CASSELVRRIGTKETQYF. The CDR3, as DNA: TGCGCCAGCAGTGAGTTAGTCAGGCGGATCGGGACCAAAGAGACCCAGTACTTC.